The entry below gives a single T cell receptor beta chain sequence along with its context. The sample comes from a study of CD8+CD57+ T cells in acquired aplastic anemia. Germline assignment: CDR1 SNHLY and CDR2 FYNNEI. The CDR3 consists of 15 residues. Trimming cost V 2 bases and J 5 bases, with 15 bases left between them. Patients chosen for sequencing had CD8+CD57+ cells that had expanded, as shown by flow cytometry. Genomic DNA served as template for TCR beta VDJ and CDR3 profiling. TCRdb processed the reads anew with MiXCR; each CDR3 protein has one entry. The sample has approximately 180,000 distinct CDR3 sequences; about 45% are singletons.

The sequence was obtained from a human donor with aplastic anemia. The J gene is TRBJ1-2, the V gene TRBV2; tentatively, D is TRBD1 (6 bases). The source material was sorted CD4+, CD8+, or CD8+CD57+ T cells (not recorded which) from PBMCs. The CDR3 reads CASSESLAGVYGYTF. In DNA, the CDR3 is TGTGCCAGCAGTGAATCCCTAGCAGGGGTGTATGGCTACACCTTC.